Only a few counts were recorded for the clone carrying this TCR beta chain. Its antigen is not identified. This sample was included in a study of graft-versus-host responses after intestinal transplantation. Study background: Every one of the recipients received anti-thymocyte globulin induction and afterwards took tacrolimus and steroids for roughly three years.

Broader study findings: Early post-transplant declines in HvG were associated with peak levels of circulating GvH clones.

Measured with immunoSEQ multiplex PCR; TCRdb has only the in-frame clones, and not every one. The sample has about 85,000 clones, around 83% seen once; the top ten hold 0.83%. Germline V gene data show CDR1 as WSHSY and CDR2 as SAAADI. V lost 3 bases and J lost 5, with 17 bases in between. This CDR3 has 16 amino acids. The V and J genes are TRBV10-2 and TRBJ2-1, with TRBD2 as a possible D gene (5 bases). The sequences come from unstimulated CD4+ T cells sorted from spleen or lymph node cells, collected before intestinal transplant. The clonotype was recovered from a human donor who received an intestinal transplant. The CDR3 sequence is CASSDPSGVGNNEQFF. CDR3 DNA sequence: TGCGCCAGCAGTGACCCGAGCGGAGTAGGGAACAATGAGCAGTTCTTC.